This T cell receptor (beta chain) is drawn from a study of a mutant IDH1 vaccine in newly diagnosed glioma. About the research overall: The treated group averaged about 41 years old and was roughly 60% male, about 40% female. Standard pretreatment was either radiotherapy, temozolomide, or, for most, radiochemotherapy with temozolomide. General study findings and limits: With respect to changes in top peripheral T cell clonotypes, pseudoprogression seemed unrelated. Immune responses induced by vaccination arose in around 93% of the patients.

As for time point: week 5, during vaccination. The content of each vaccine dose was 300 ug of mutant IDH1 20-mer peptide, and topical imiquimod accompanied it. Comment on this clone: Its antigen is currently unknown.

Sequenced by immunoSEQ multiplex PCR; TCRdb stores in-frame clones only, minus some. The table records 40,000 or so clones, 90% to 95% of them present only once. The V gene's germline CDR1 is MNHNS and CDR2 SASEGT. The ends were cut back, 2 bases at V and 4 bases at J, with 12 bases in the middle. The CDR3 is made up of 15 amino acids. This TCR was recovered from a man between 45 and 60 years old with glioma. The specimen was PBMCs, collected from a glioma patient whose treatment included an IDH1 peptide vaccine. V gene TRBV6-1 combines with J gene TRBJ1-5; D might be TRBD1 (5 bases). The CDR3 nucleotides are TGTGCCAGCAGTGAAAGAGGGACGGAGAATCAGCCCCAGCATTTT. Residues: CASSERGTENQPQHF.